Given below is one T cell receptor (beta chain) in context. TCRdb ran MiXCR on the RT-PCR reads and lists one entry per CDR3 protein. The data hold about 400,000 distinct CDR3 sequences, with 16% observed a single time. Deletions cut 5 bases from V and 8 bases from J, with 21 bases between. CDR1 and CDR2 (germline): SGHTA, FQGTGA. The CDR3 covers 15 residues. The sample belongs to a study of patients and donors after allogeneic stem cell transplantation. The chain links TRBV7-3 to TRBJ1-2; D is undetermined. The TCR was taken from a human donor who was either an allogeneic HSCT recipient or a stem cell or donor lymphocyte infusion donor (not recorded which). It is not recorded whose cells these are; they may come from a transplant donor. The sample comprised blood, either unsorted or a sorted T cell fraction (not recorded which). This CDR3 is CASSPNPGTKVGYTF. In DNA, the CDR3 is TGTGCCAGCAGCCCCAATCCGGGAACCAAAGTCGGCTACACCTTC.